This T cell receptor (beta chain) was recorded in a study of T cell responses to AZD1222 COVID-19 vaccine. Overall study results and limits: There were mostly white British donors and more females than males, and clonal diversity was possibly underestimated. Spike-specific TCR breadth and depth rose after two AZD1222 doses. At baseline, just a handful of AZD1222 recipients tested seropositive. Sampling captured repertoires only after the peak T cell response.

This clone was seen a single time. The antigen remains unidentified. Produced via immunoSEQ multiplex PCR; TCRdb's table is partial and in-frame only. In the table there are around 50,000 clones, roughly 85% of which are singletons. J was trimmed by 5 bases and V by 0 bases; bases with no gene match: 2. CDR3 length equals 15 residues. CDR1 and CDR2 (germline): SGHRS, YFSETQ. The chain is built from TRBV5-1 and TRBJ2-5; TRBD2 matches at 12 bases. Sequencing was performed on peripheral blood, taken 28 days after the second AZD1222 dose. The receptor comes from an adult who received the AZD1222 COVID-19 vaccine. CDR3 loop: CASSLVTSGRETQYF. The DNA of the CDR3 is TGCGCCAGCAGCTTGGTTACTAGCGGGAGGGAGACCCAGTACTTC.